The 29 T cell receptor beta chains below come from one sample, sequenced in a study of blood T cell repertoires in COVID-19. The data were produced by immunoSEQ multiplex PCR, yet TCRdb's version contains in-frame clones alone and is incomplete. The table has hundreds of thousands of clones, 85% to 90% seen once. Sequenced material: PBMCs or T cells enriched from blood (not recorded which). The receptor set was obtained from a man aged 25 to 45 who had recovered from COVID-19.

The chain carries TRBV4-1 and TRBJ1-5, with unresolved D. The length of the CDR3 is 17 residues. V lost 1 base and J 4 bases, leaving 17 bases between the germline ends. Germline CDR1 is MGHRA and CDR2 is YSYEKL. CDR3 bases: TGCGCCAGCAGCCAAGGAGCGGGGAGGTTTAAGAATCAGCCCCAGCATTTT. The encoded protein is CASSQGAGRFKNQPQHF.

In nucleotides, the CDR3 is TGTGCCAGCACCGGGGGAGTAACAGATACGCAGTATTTT. This encodes CASTGGVTDTQYF. The chain links TRBV6-5 to TRBJ2-3; the D gene is possibly TRBD2 (6 bases). V lost 7 bases and J 3 bases, leaving 11 bases between the germline ends. The CDR3 length is 13 residues. Germline CDR1 and CDR2: MNHEY and SVGAGI.

The chain combines TRBV24-1 with TRBJ1-1, with 9 bases that match TRBD1. Trimming cost V 3 bases and J 6 bases; bases outside gene matches: 7. This CDR3 is 15 amino acids long. Germline assignment: CDR1 KGHDR and CDR2 SFDVKD. The CDR3: CATSDAGTGSPEAFF. Written as DNA, the CDR3 is TGTGCCACCAGTGATGCCGGGACAGGGAGCCCTGAAGCTTTCTTT.

The chain links TRBV19 to TRBJ2-1; TRBD2 is a possible D gene (6 bases). This CDR3 is 18 amino acids long. The germline V and J ends were trimmed by 3 bases and 12 bases, with 30 bases remaining between them. Germline CDR1 reads LNHDA; CDR2 reads SQIVND (reference sequence). The CDR3 reads CASSIKATSGMMWFLQFF. The CDR3, as DNA: TGTGCCAGTAGTATTAAAGCGACTAGTGGAATGATGTGGTTTTTGCAGTTCTTC.

This clone came up once. The genes are TRBV4-3 and TRBJ1-2; D unclear. The CDR3 contains 16 residues. Trimming left V 0 bases short and J 3 bases short, with 14 bases between. In germline, CDR1 is LGHNA, CDR2 YSLEER. CDR3 DNA: TGCGCCAGCAGCCAAGATCGAACAGCGGCATACTATGGCTACACCTTC. Translation gives CASSQDRTAAYYGYTF.

V gene TRBV9 combines with J gene TRBJ2-2; 10 bases agree with TRBD2. The CDR3 runs to 15 residues. CDR1 SGDLS and CDR2 YYNGEE come from the germline V gene. V lost 4 bases to trimming and J lost 6 bases; unmatched junction nucleotides: 6. The CDR3 DNA reads TGTGCCAGCAGCATTCGGACTAGCGGCGCCGGGGAGCTGTTTTTT. Residues: CASSIRTSGAGELFF. Complete variable domain (other parts from reference TRBV9 and TRBJ2-2): DSGVTQTPKHLITATGQRVTLRCSPRSGDLSVYWYQQSLDQGLQFLIQYYNGEERAKGNILERFSAQQFPDLHSELNLSSLELGDSALYFCASSIRTSGAGELFFGEGSRLTVL.

The chain joins TRBV24-1 to TRBJ2-5; weak D call: TRBD2 (5 bases). Germline loops: CDR1 KGHDR, CDR2 SFDVKD. Trimming removed 5 bases at V and 1 base at J, with 10 bases between. This CDR3 is built from 14 residues. CDR3 bases: TGTGCCACCAGTGGACCAGGAGGCCAAGAGACCCAGTACTTC. This gives the protein CATSGPGGQETQYF.

The V gene is TRBV7-2, the J gene TRBJ2-7, with 13 positions matching TRBD2. CDR1 and CDR2 from the germline V gene are SGHTA and FQGNSA. The CDR3 totals 18 residues. V lost 1 base and J lost 0; bases outside the gene matches: 6. In DNA form, the CDR3 reads TGTGCCAGCAGCTTAGAACTAGCGGGAGGGCCGAGCTCCTACGAGCAGTACTTC. Translation gives CASSLELAGGPSSYEQYF.

The genes are TRBV7-2 and TRBJ2-3, with D maybe TRBD1 (7 bases). Germline V gives CDR1 SGHTA, CDR2 FQGNSA. The CDR3 length is 15 residues. The V end was cut by 3 bases, the J end by 3 bases, with 13 bases between. The CDR3 is CASSLTQGGTDTQYF. As DNA, the CDR3 is TGTGCCAGCAGCTTGACCCAGGGGGGAACAGATACGCAGTATTTT.

The rearrangement links TRBV28 to TRBJ1-5; no clear D. Looked up from germline, CDR1 is MDHEN and CDR2 is SYDVKM. The CDR3 sequence is 15 residues long. Trimming removed 5 bases from V and 7 bases from J, with 18 bases in between. The CDR3 spells CASSREHGLWQPQHF. CDR3 sequence (DNA): TGTGCCAGCAGTCGTGAACATGGGCTATGGCAGCCCCAGCATTTT.

This chain joins TRBV3-1 (or the pseudogene TRBV3-2) and TRBJ2-2; 14 nucleotides align to TRBD2. Looked up from germline, CDR1 is LGHDT and CDR2 is YNNKEL (reference sequence). The CDR3 consists of 17 residues. V trimming: 7 bases; J trimming: 8 bases; junction bases outside the gene matches: 12. The CDR3 DNA reads TGTGCCAGCACTCCCGGACTAGCGGGGGGACCCGGGGGGGAGCTGTTTTTT. Translated, it gives CASTPGLAGGPGGELFF.

This clone was counted once. The genes are TRBV11-3 and TRBJ2-7; 8 bases are a match to TRBD1. CDR1 and CDR2 (germline): SGHNT, YENEEA. This CDR3 contains 16 residues. The V gene end was trimmed by 0 bases and the J gene end by 5 bases; junction bases not matched to a gene: 9. The DNA of the CDR3 is TGTGCCAGCAGCTTAGATGGGGGACAGGCAGGCAACGAGCAGTACTTC. Translating it yields CASSLDGGQAGNEQYF. Variable domain in full (rest from reference TRBV11-3 and TRBJ2-7): EAGVVQSPRYKIIEKKQPVAFWCNPISGHNTLYWYLQNLGQGPELLIRYENEEAVDDSQLPKDRFSAERLKGVDSTLKIQPAELGDSAVYLCASSLDGGQAGNEQYFGPGTRLTVT.

J is TRBJ2-1 and V is TRBV7-2, with 9 bases fitting TRBD2. Germline trimming cut 3 bases from V and 2 bases from J; bases unmatched to any gene: 2. This CDR3 comprises 15 residues. Germline values: CDR1 SGHTA, CDR2 FQGNSA. In nucleotides, the CDR3 is TGTGCCAGCAGCTTGGCGGGAGGGGCCTACAATGAGCAGTTCTTC. Its protein is CASSLAGGAYNEQFF.

The chain is built from TRBV27 and TRBJ1-5; 9 bases line up with TRBD1. Germline lookup yields CDR1 MNHEY and CDR2 SMNVEV (reference sequence). The J segment lost 6 bases and the V segment lost 6 bases, leaving 6 bases of the junction unmatched. CDR3 length equals 14 residues. This CDR3 is CASRRGQGRQPQHF. The CDR3 DNA follows: TGTGCCAGCAGGCGGGGACAGGGTCGTCAGCCCCAGCATTTT.

The chain has TRBV5-6 and TRBJ2-3; TRBD2 matches 9 bases. This CDR3 has 15 amino acids. From germline, CDR1 is SGHDT and CDR2 YYEEEE. V lost 1 base to trimming and J lost 7 bases; unmatched junction nucleotides: 7. The CDR3 DNA reads as TGTGCCAGCAGCTTGTGGGCGGGGGGGCCAAATACGCAGTATTTT. This gives the protein CASSLWAGGPNTQYF.

J is TRBJ2-7 and V is TRBV29-1; 7 bases align to TRBD1. V lost 6 bases and J lost 2; bases outside the gene matches: 7. Germline CDR1 is SQVTM and CDR2 is ANQGSEA. The CDR3 has 13 amino acids. CDR3 bases: TGCAGCGTCCCCGGGACAGCAACCTACGAGCAGTACTTC. Amino acid sequence: CSVPGTATYEQYF.

This CDR3 is CASSESGRGLDEQYF. In DNA form, the CDR3 reads TGTGCCAGCAGTGAATCGGGCAGGGGGCTCGACGAGCAGTACTTC. The chain has TRBV2 and TRBJ2-7; 8 bases agree with TRBD1. CDR3 length: 15 residues. The V segment lost 2 bases and the J segment 5 bases; nucleotides outside the gene matches: 8. CDR1 and CDR2 (germline): SNHLY, FYNNEI.

The V and J genes are TRBV9 and TRBJ2-7; 7 bases align to TRBD1. The germline gives CDR1 SGDLS, CDR2 YYNGEE. This CDR3 has 14 amino acids. J was trimmed by 4 bases and V by 0 bases; bases with no gene match: 4. The CDR3 region is CASSVAQGYYEQYF. CDR3 bases: TGTGCCAGCAGCGTAGCACAGGGGTATTACGAGCAGTACTTC.

The V and J genes are TRBV13 and TRBJ1-6, with 8 bases matching TRBD1. The CDR3 contains 13 residues. The germline gives CDR1 PRHDT, CDR2 FYEKMQ (reference sequence). J gave up 14 bases and V 3 bases, and 6 bases lay outside the gene matches. The CDR3 reads CASSLGRTGTLHF. The CDR3 bases are TGTGCCAGCAGCTTGGGCCGGACAGGGACCCTCCACTTT.

V usage is TRBV4-1 and J usage is TRBJ2-6; the match to TRBD1 covers 8 bases. The CDR3 is 19 amino acids. The V gene end was trimmed by 6 bases and the J gene end by 2 bases; junction bases not matched to a gene: 15. The germline V gene has CDR1 MGHRA and CDR2 YSYEKL. The CDR3 here is CASRQTGGRVTPGANVLTF. The CDR3 nucleotides are TGCGCCAGCAGGCAAACAGGGGGGCGGGTGACCCCTGGGGCCAACGTCCTGACTTTC.

Only one count was recorded for this clone. The CDR3 sequence: CASMGTPGTSGQETQYF. The CDR3 coding sequence is TGTGCCAGTATGGGGACACCCGGGACTAGCGGGCAAGAGACCCAGTACTTC. The chain combines TRBV19 with TRBJ2-5; 12 bases are a match to TRBD2. In germline, CDR1 is LNHDA, CDR2 SQIVND (reference sequence). V gave up 7 bases and J gave up 2 bases; unmatched junction bases: 11. The CDR3 runs 17 residues.

The rearrangement joins TRBV4-3 to TRBJ1-6, with D unclear. The CDR3 totals 19 residues. Trimming took off 0 bases at V and 0 bases at J, with 15 bases between the two ends. The germline gives CDR1 LGHNA, CDR2 YSLEER. The chain's CDR3 is CASSQDPDFGSSYNSPLHF. CDR3 in DNA: TGCGCCAGCAGCCAAGATCCCGACTTCGGGAGCTCCTATAATTCACCCCTCCACTTT.

V usage is TRBV28 and J usage is TRBJ1-5, with TRBD1 matching 10 bases. The CDR3 runs 15 residues. Germline trimming cut 4 bases from V and 5 bases from J; bases unmatched to any gene: 5. Germline V gene lookup returns CDR1 MDHEN and CDR2 SYDVKM. The CDR3 spells CASSSRGQGYQPQHF. The CDR3 DNA reads TGTGCCAGCAGTTCCCGGGGACAGGGGTATCAGCCCCAGCATTTT.

The rearrangement uses TRBV18 and TRBJ2-7, with TRBD2 matching 10 bases. V shed 3 bases and J 4 bases; nucleotides not matched to a gene: 6. Germline V lookup: CDR1 KGHSH, CDR2 LQKENI. The CDR3 spans 15 residues. CDR3 in DNA: TGTGCCAGCTCACCTGTCGGGACTAGCGAATACGAGCAGTACTTC. This sequence encodes CASSPVGTSEYEQYF.

The chain combines TRBV19 with TRBJ2-3, with 15 bases fitting TRBD2. Germline loops: CDR1 LNHDA, CDR2 SQIVND (reference sequence). This CDR3 spans 16 amino acids. V trimming: 4 bases; J trimming: 6 bases; junction bases outside the gene matches: 5. The CDR3 region has the DNA TGTGCCAGTAGTAGGACTAGCGGGGGGGCAGTGGATACGCAGTATTTT. Translation: CASSRTSGGAVDTQYF.

CDR3 protein: CASSQDFLAGYNEQFF. As DNA, the CDR3 is TGCGCCAGCAGCCAAGATTTCCTAGCGGGCTACAATGAGCAGTTCTTC. J is TRBJ2-1 and V is TRBV4-3; 8 bases match TRBD2. CDR3 size: 16 residues. V gave up 0 bases and J gave up 3 bases; unmatched junction bases: 4. Germline V CDR1 and CDR2: LGHNA, YSLEER.

This clone appeared a single time. V and J are TRBV5-4 and TRBJ1-5, with 9 bases matching TRBD1. V shed 4 bases and J 4 bases; nucleotides not matched to a gene: 3. Germline values: CDR1 SGHNT, CDR2 YYREEE (reference sequence). This CDR3 comprises 14 residues. The CDR3 spells CASSAGTGNQPQHF. CDR3 sequence (DNA): TGTGCCAGCAGCGCCGGGACAGGGAATCAGCCCCAGCATTTT.

V gene TRBV11-2 combines with J gene TRBJ2-1; TRBD2 matches at 9 bases. CDR1 SGHAT and CDR2 FQNNGV come from the germline V gene. The CDR3 has 16 residues. V gave up 3 bases and J gave up 2 bases; unmatched junction bases: 5. CDR3 in amino acids: CASSLWGLATYNEQFF. The CDR3 DNA reads TGTGCCAGCAGCTTGTGGGGACTAGCAACCTACAATGAGCAGTTCTTC.

There are a few counts of this clone. V and J are TRBV4-1 and TRBJ2-7; D remains ambiguous. V was cut by 0 bases and J by 2 bases, with 11 bases left in between. The CDR3 covers 15 residues. CDR1 is MGHRA and CDR2 is YSYEKL in the germline V gene. The CDR3 DNA is TGCGCCAGCAGCCAAGATAATCCTGGGCCCTACGAGCAGTACTTC. The encoded protein is CASSQDNPGPYEQYF.